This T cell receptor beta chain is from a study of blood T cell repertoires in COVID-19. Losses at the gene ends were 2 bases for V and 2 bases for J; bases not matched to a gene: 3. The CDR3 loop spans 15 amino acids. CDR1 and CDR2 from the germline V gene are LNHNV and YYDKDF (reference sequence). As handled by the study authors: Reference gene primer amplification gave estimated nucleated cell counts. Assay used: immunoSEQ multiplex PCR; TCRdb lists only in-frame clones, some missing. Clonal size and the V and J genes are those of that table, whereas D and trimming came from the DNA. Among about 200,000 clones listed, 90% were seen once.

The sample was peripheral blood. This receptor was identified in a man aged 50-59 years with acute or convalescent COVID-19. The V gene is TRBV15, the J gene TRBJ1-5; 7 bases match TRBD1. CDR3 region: CATSRTGQRNQPQHF. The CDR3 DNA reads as TGTGCCACCAGCAGAACGGGACAGCGCAATCAGCCCCAGCATTTT. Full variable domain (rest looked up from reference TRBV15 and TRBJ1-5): DAMVIQNPRYQVTQFGKPVTLSCSQTLNHNVMYWYQQKSSQAPKLLFHYYDKDFNNEADTPDNFQSRRPNTSFCFLDIRSPGLGDTAMYLCATSRTGQRNQPQHFGDGTRLSIL.